A single sample gave rise to the 25 T cell receptor beta chains below, sequenced in a study of T cells expressing NK-cell markers. TCRdb reanalyzed the 5' RACE reads, giving one entry per CDR3 protein sequence and no DNA. This sample's clone table lists about half a million distinct CDR3 sequences. Sequences were obtained from blood T cells: a sorted CD56 or NKG2C T cell subset, CD4+ or CD8+ T cells, or bulk PBMC T cells (not recorded which). Receptor source: a woman aged 45-60 years in good health.

This chain links TRBV19 with TRBJ1-5. CDR1 LNHDA and CDR2 SQIVND come from the germline V gene (reference sequence). The CDR3 spans 14 residues. Here the CDR3 reads CASSIFSGRQPQHF.

The chain links TRBV20-1 to TRBJ2-5. Germline-derived CDR1 and CDR2 are DFQATT and SNEGSKA (reference sequence). CDR3 length: 15 residues. Here the CDR3 reads CSARDASAYQETQYF.

The chain is built from TRBV25-1 and TRBJ2-1; no DNA is available, so the TRBD2 call from TCRdb remains unchecked. CDR3 length equals 14 residues. CDR1 and CDR2 from the germline V gene are MGHDK and SYGVNS. CDR3 region: CASSGGTLNNEQFF.

The CDR3 here is CATSDLFETQYF. The chain is built from TRBV24-1 and TRBJ2-5. CDR1 is KGHDR and CDR2 is SFDVKD in the germline V gene. CDR3 length: 12 amino acids.

The CDR3 loop is CSATTSGGWNTGELFF. J is TRBJ2-2 and V is TRBV20-1; TCRdb gives TRBD1 as the D gene, but with no DNA this cannot be confirmed. Germline V gives CDR1 DFQATT, CDR2 SNEGSKA (reference sequence). The CDR3 has 16 amino acids.

The V and J genes are TRBV20-1 and TRBJ2-3; the TRBD2 assignment by TCRdb is unverifiable without DNA. The CDR3 has 15 amino acids. Germline CDR1 reads DFQATT; CDR2 reads SNEGSKA (reference sequence). CDR3 region: CSATSSEPITDTQYF.

This rearrangement joins TRBV12-3 or TRBV12-4 to TRBJ1-1. CDR3 length equals 12 residues. CDR3 sequence reads: CASRLGPSEAFF.

This chain connects TRBV5-1 to TRBJ2-5; with no DNA, the TCRdb D assignment of TRBD1 cannot be verified. This CDR3 has 16 residues. Germline-derived CDR1 and CDR2 are SGHRS and YFSETQ. CDR3 loop: CASSPFVGGLQETQYF.

The gene calls are TRBV28 and TRBJ2-7. This CDR3 comprises 13 residues. Germline V CDR1 and CDR2: MDHEN, SYDVKM. CDR3 region: CASSFSATGEQYF.

The chain combines TRBV12-3 or TRBV12-4 with TRBJ1-5; TCRdb proposes TRBD1, but this gene call is untestable without DNA. CDR3 length equals 14 residues. The chain's CDR3 is CASSLWDRNQPQHF.

The chain is built from TRBV3-1 and TRBJ2-3; TCRdb gives TRBD2 as the D gene, but with no DNA this cannot be confirmed. This CDR3 is 18 amino acids long. Germline CDR1 and CDR2: LGHDT and YNNKEL (reference sequence). CDR3 sequence reads: CASSQARTSDEGMDTQYF.

The chain is built from TRBV12-3 or TRBV12-4 and TRBJ2-4; the D gene TCRdb calls, TRBD1, cannot be checked with no DNA. The CDR3 loop spans 13 amino acids. This CDR3 reads CASSDRGRDIQYF.

The chain recombines TRBV5-1 with TRBJ2-5; TCRdb picks TRBD1, but there is no DNA to check that call. The V gene's germline CDR1 is SGHRS and CDR2 YFSETQ. This CDR3 has 15 amino acids. The CDR3 here is CASSLSGGAFETQYF.

This rearrangement joins TRBV6-5 to TRBJ2-5; TCRdb returns TRBD1, unconfirmable since there is no DNA. Germline CDR1 is MNHEY and CDR2 is SVGAGI. This CDR3 region has 13 residues. The CDR3 region is CASKLQGPETQYF.

The J gene is TRBJ2-1, the V gene TRBV9. CDR3 length equals 14 residues. Germline loops: CDR1 SGDLS, CDR2 YYNGEE. The CDR3 is CASSVATLAGEQFF.

J is TRBJ2-3 and V is TRBV29-1; checking the TCRdb D call of TRBD2 is not possible without DNA. This CDR3 spans 15 amino acids. Per germline, CDR1 SQVTM and CDR2 ANQGSEA. CDR3 sequence: CSVDEASGPTDTQYF.

The chain's CDR3 is CANRHNKDGYTF. This sequence joins TRBV7-2 and TRBJ1-2; TCRdb returns TRBD1, unconfirmable since there is no DNA. Germline CDR1 reads SGHTA; CDR2 reads FQGNSA. This CDR3 region has 12 residues.

The CDR3 protein is CASHPGGFGRVGELFF. The chain has TRBV9 and TRBJ2-2; the D call from TCRdb, TRBD1, cannot be confirmed without DNA. This CDR3 region has 16 residues. In germline, CDR1 is SGDLS, CDR2 YYNGEE.

The V call is TRBV6-5, the J call TRBJ1-5; TCRdb gives TRBD1 as the D gene, but with no DNA this cannot be confirmed. This CDR3 contains 14 residues. Germline V gene data show CDR1 as MNHEY and CDR2 as SVGAGI. The CDR3 is CASSSDRTGQPQHF.

The chain recombines TRBV29-1 with TRBJ1-1; no DNA is available, so the TRBD1 call from TCRdb remains unchecked. Germline values: CDR1 SQVTM, CDR2 ANQGSEA. CDR3 length equals 18 residues. CDR3 in amino acids: CSVAGYRDRALMNTEAFF.

The J gene is TRBJ1-5, the V gene TRBV7-9. The CDR3 spans 15 residues. Germline V gene lookup returns CDR1 SEHNR and CDR2 FQNEAQ (reference sequence). Here the CDR3 reads CASSPDAFSNQPQHF.

The chain has TRBV20-1 and TRBJ1-2; no DNA is available, so the TRBD1 call from TCRdb remains unchecked. Germline loops: CDR1 DFQATT, CDR2 SNEGSKA (reference sequence). The CDR3 sequence is 13 residues long. CDR3 sequence: CSEPGQYNYGYTF.

This sequence joins TRBV19 and TRBJ1-5; TCRdb's D call of TRBD1 is untestable without DNA. Per germline, CDR1 LNHDA and CDR2 SQIVND (reference sequence). The CDR3 is 17 amino acids. The CDR3 reads CASSLPQGSPPNQPQHF.

V gene TRBV5-1 combines with J gene TRBJ2-3. This CDR3 has 15 residues. CDR1 and CDR2 from the germline V gene are SGHRS and YFSETQ. The CDR3 protein is CATSMAAAEGDTQYF.

The chain uses TRBV28 and TRBJ2-1; TCRdb's assignment of TRBD1 cannot be checked, as there is no DNA. This CDR3 is built from 13 residues. CDR1 is MDHEN, CDR2 SYDVKM, per germline. The CDR3 loop reads CASEEAGNNEQFF.